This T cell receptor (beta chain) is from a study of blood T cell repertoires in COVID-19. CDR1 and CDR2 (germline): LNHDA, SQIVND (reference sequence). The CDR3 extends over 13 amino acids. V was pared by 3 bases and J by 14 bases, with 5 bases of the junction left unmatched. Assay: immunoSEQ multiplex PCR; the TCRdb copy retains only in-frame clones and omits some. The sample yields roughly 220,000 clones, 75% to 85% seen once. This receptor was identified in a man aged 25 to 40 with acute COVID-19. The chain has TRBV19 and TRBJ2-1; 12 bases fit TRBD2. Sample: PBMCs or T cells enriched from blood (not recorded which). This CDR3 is CASSILAGGPEFF. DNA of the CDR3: TGTGCCAGTAGTATCCTAGCGGGGGGGCCGGAGTTCTTC. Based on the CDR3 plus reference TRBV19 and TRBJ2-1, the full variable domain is DGGITQSPKYLFRKEGQNVTLSCEQNLNHDAMYWYRQDPGQGLRLIYYSQIVNDFQKGDIAEGYSVSREKKESFPLTVTSAQKNPTAFYLCASSILAGGPEFFGPGTRLTVL.